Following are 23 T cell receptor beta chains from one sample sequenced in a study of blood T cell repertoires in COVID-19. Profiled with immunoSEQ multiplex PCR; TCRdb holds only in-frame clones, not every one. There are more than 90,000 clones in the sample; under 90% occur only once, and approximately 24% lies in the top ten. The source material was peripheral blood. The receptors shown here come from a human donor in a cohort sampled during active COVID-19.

This CDR3 is CASSLRDTLLGETQYF. The CDR3 region has the DNA TGTGCCAGCAGCTTACGGGACACTTTACTCGGGGAGACCCAGTACTTC. The chain carries TRBV11-2 and TRBJ2-5; D is possibly TRBD1 (6 bases). This CDR3 has 16 amino acids. Between the trimmed V and J ends, which lost 2 bases and 5 bases, there was a span of 18 bases. The germline gives CDR1 SGHAT, CDR2 FQNNGV.

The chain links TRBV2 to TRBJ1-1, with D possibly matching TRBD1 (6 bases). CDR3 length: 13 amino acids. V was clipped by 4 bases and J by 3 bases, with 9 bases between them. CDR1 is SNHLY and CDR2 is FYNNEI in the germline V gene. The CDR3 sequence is CASSGHRDTEAFF. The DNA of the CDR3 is TGTGCCAGCAGTGGACACAGGGACACTGAAGCTTTCTTT.

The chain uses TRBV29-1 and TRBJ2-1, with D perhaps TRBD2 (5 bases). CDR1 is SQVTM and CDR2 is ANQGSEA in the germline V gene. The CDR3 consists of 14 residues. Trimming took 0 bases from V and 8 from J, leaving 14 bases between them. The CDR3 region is CSVEEASSSDEQFF. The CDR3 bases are TGCAGCGTTGAAGAGGCTAGCTCGAGCGATGAGCAGTTCTTC.

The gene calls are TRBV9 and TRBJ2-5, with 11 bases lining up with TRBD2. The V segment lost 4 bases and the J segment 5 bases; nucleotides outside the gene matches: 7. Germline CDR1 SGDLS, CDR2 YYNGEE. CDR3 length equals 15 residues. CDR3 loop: CASSTQLAGEETQYF. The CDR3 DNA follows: TGTGCCAGCAGCACCCAACTAGCGGGGGAGGAGACCCAGTACTTC.

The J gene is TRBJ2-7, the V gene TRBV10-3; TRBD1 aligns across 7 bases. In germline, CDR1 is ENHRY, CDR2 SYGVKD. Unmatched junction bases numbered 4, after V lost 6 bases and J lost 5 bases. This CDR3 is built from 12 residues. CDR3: CAIRQGPDEQYF. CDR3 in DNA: TGTGCCATCAGACAGGGGCCGGACGAGCAGTACTTC.

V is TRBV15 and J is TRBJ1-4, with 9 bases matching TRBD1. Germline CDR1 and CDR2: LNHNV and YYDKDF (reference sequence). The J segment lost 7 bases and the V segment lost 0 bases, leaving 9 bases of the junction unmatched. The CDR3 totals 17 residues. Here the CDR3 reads CATSRDGTGGAGEKLFF. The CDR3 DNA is TGTGCCACCAGCAGAGATGGAACAGGGGGCGCTGGTGAAAAACTGTTTTTT.

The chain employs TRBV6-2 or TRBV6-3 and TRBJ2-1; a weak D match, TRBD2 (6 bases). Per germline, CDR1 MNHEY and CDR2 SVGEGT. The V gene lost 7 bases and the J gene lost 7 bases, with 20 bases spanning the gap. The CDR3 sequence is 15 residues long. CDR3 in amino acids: CASTPWGDLRNEQFF. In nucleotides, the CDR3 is TGTGCCAGCACCCCCTGGGGGGACCTTCGGAATGAGCAGTTCTTC.

The chain's CDR3 is CASSLTGGRVNTEAFF. The CDR3 DNA reads TGTGCCAGCAGTCTGACAGGGGGGAGAGTGAACACTGAAGCTTTCTTT. V and J are TRBV27 and TRBJ1-1; 9 nucleotides agree with TRBD1. Losses at the gene ends were 5 bases for V and 0 bases for J; bases not matched to a gene: 7. This CDR3 is 16 amino acids long. Germline loops: CDR1 MNHEY, CDR2 SMNVEV (reference sequence).

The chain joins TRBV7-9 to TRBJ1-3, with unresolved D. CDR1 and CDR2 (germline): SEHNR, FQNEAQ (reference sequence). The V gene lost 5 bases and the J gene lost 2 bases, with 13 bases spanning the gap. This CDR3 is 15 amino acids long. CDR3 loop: CASSATVATGNTIYF. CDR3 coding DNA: TGTGCCAGCAGCGCAACAGTGGCGACTGGAAACACCATATATTTT.

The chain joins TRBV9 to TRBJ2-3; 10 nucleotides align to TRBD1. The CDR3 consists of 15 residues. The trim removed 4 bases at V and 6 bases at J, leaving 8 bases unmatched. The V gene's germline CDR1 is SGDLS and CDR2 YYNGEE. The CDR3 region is CASSPDRGLLDTQYF. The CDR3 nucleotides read TGTGCCAGCAGCCCTGACAGGGGGCTTCTGGATACGCAGTATTTT.

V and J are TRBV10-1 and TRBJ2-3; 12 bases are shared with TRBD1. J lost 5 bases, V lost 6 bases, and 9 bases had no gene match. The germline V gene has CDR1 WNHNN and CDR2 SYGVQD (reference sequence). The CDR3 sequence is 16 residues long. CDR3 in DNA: TGCGCCAGCAGCCCAGGGGGACAGGGGGCTGGAGATACGCAGTATTTT. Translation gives CASSPGGQGAGDTQYF.

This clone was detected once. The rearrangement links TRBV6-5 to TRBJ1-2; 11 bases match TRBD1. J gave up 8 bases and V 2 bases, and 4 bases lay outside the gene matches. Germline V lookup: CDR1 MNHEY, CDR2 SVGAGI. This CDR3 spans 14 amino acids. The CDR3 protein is CASSYKDRGLGYTF. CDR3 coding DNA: TGTGCCAGCAGTTACAAGGACAGGGGGCTCGGCTACACCTTC.

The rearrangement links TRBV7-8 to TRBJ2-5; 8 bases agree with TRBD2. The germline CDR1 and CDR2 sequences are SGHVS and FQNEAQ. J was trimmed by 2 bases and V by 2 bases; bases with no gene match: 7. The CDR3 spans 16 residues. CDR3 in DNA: TGTGCCAGCAGCTTAAAGGGCGGGGGGTTACAAGAGACCCAGTACTTC. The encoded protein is CASSLKGGGLQETQYF.

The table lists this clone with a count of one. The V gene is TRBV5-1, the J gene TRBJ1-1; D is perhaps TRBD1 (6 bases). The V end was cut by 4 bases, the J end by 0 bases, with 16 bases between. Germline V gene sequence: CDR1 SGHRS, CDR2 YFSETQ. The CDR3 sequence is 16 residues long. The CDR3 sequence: CASSLGQLSMNTEAFF. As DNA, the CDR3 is TGCGCCAGCAGCCTCGGACAGCTTAGTATGAACACTGAAGCTTTCTTT.

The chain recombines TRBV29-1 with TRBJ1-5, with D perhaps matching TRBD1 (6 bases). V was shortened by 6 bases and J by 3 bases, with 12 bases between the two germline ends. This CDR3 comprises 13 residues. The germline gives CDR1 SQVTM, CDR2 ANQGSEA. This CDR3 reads CSVLTGNNQPQHF. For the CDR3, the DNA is TGCAGCGTCCTGACAGGCAACAATCAGCCCCAGCATTTT. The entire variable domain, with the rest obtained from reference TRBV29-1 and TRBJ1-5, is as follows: SAVISQKPSRDICQRGTSLTIQCQVDSQVTMMFWYRQQPGQSLTLIATANQGSEATYESGFVIDKFPISRPNLTFSTLTVSNMSPEDSSIYLCSVLTGNNQPQHFGDGTRLSIL.

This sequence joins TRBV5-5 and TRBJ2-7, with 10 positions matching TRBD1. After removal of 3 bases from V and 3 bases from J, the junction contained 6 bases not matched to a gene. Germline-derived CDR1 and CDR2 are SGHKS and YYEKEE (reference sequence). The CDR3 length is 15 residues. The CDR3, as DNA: TGTGCCAGCAGCTCGGTGGACAGGGGGATCTACGAGCAGTACTTC. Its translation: CASSSVDRGIYEQYF.

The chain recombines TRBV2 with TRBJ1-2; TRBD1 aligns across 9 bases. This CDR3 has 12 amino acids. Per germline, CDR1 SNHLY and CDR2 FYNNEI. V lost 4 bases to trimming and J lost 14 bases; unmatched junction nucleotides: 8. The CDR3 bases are TGTGCCAGCAGTGCCCGACAGGGGGGACTAACCTTC. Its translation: CASSARQGGLTF.

The CDR3 region is CASSYWSGPIPNEQFF. DNA for the CDR3: TGTGCCAGCAGTTACTGGTCAGGTCCCATTCCCAATGAGCAGTTCTTC. The rearrangement joins TRBV6-2 or TRBV6-3 to TRBJ2-1; no firm D call. V gave up 1 base and J gave up 6 bases, with 16 bases separating them. This CDR3 has 16 amino acids. Germline CDR1 MNHEY, CDR2 SVGEGT.

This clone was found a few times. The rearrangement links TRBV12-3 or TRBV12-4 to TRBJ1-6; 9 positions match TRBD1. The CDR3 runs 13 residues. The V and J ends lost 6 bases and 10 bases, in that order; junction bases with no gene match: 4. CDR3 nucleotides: TGTGCCAGCAGGGGGGGACAGGGCTCACCCCTCCACTTT. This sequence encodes CASRGGQGSPLHF.

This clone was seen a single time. The CDR3 loop is CASKRMTGTDTQYF. The CDR3 bases are TGCGCCAGCAAGCGGATGACTGGCACAGATACGCAGTATTTT. This chain joins TRBV5-1 and TRBJ2-3; possibly TRBD2 for D (5 bases). The CDR3 is 14 residues long. The ends were cut back, 6 bases at V and 1 base at J, with 12 bases in the middle. CDR1 is SGHRS and CDR2 is YFSETQ in the germline V gene.

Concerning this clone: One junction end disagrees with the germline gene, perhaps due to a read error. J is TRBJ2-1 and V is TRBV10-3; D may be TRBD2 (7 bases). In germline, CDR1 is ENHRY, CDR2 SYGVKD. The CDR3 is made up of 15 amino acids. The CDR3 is CAISAGGGAENEQFF. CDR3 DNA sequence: TGCGCCATCAGTGCTGGTGGGGGGGCGGAAAATGAGCAGTTCTTC.

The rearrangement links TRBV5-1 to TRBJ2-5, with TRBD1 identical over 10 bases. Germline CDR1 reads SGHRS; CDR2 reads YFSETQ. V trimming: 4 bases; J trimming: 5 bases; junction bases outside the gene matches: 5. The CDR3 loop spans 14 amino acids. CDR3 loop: CASSAGQGKETQYF. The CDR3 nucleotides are TGCGCCAGCAGCGCGGGACAGGGGAAGGAGACCCAGTACTTC.

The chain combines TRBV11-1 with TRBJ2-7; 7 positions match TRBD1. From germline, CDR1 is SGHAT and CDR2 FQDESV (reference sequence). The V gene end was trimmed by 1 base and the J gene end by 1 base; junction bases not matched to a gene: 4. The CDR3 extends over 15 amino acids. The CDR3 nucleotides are TGTGCCAGCAGCTTAGGACAGGGTAGGTCCTACGAGCAGTACTTC. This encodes CASSLGQGRSYEQYF. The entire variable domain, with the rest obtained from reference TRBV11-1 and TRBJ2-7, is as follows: EAEVAQSPRYKITEKSQAVAFWCDPISGHATLYWYRQILGQGPELLVQFQDESVVDDSQLPKDRFSAERLKGVDSTLKIQPAELGDSAMYLCASSLGQGRSYEQYFGPGTRLTVT.